This T cell receptor beta chain comes out of a study of beta chain features in type 1 diabetes. Expressed TCRB transcripts were sequenced because the entire RNA isolate underwent reverse transcription. The data were produced by immunoSEQ multiplex PCR, yet TCRdb's version contains in-frame clones alone and is incomplete. Here the sample spans about 240,000 clones, 25% to 30% being singletons. The source is a man aged 25 to 45 in good health. Specimen: central memory CD4+ T cells from blood.

The CDR3 DNA reads as TGTGCCAGCAACGGGGGATCCGGGACGGGACAGACCCAGTACTTC. The encoded protein is CASNGGSGTGQTQYF. The V and J genes are TRBV13 and TRBJ2-5; a weak D match, TRBD2 (6 bases). Per germline, CDR1 PRHDT and CDR2 FYEKMQ (reference sequence). The V gene lost 7 bases and the J gene lost 6 bases, with 21 bases spanning the gap. This CDR3 has 15 residues.